A single sample is the source of the 23 T cell receptor beta chains below, sequenced in a study of T cells in Graves' hyperthyroidism and ophthalmopathy. Amplification targeted TCR beta CDR3 regions from RNA transcripts. The HTBI primer set was used in a first-round RT-PCR of the TCR CDR3. Using its own MiXCR run on the multiplex PCR reads, TCRdb lists one record per CDR3 protein. The sample holds around 700,000 distinct CDR3 sequences, approximately 19% seen once. Material: blood. The receptors originated from a woman in her 50s with Graves' hyperthyroidism that later progressed to Graves' ophthalmopathy.

A few counts support this clonotype. V gene TRBV19 combines with J gene TRBJ2-5, with D possibly matching TRBD1 (6 bases). CDR1 LNHDA and CDR2 SQIVND come from the germline V gene (reference sequence). Trimming pared 6 bases from V and 5 bases from J, leaving 13 bases between. The CDR3 length is 13 residues. The DNA for the CDR3 is TGTGCCAGTAGACAGGGATTGTACGAGACCCAGTACTTC. Its protein product is CASRQGLYETQYF.

This clonotype was detected only a few times. This chain's CDR3 is CASSYPRDSYNEQFF. CDR3 nucleotide sequence: TGCGCCAGCAGCTACCCACGGGACAGTTACAATGAGCAGTTCTTC. The chain is built from TRBV5-1 and TRBJ2-1; 7 positions match TRBD1. The V gene's germline CDR1 is SGHRS and CDR2 YFSETQ. The CDR3 sequence is 15 residues long. Trimming at V came to 3 bases and at J to 4 bases, leaving 7 bases not matched to a gene.

This clonotype was observed at least ten times. V gene TRBV2 combines with J gene TRBJ2-3, with TRBD2 identical over 8 bases. The germline CDR1 and CDR2 sequences are SNHLY and FYNNEI. The CDR3 has 17 residues. V trimming: 1 base; J trimming: 2 bases; junction bases outside the gene matches: 8. CDR3 region: CASSEVAGSADTDTQYF. The CDR3 nucleotides are TGTGCCAGCAGTGAAGTAGCGGGGTCAGCGGACACAGATACGCAGTATTTT.

There are many counts of this clonotype. J is TRBJ2-1 and V is TRBV30; D may be TRBD1 (5 bases). Germline loops: CDR1 GTSNPN, CDR2 SVGIG (reference sequence). The CDR3 sequence is 12 residues long. Trimming stripped 2 bases from V and 5 bases from J, with 7 bases between. The CDR3 DNA reads as TGTGCCTGGAGTAAGGGGCACAATGAGCAGTTCTTC. This gives the protein CAWSKGHNEQFF.

The CDR3 DNA is TGTGCCAGCAGTGAGAGGTGGGGCAGGGGGCGAGGGGTTGAGCAGTTCTTC. Its protein is CASSERWGRGRGVEQFF. V usage is TRBV6-1 and J usage is TRBJ2-1; 8 nucleotides agree with TRBD1. With 3 bases clipped from V and 9 bases from J, the junction kept 16 bases outside the gene matches. The germline V gene has CDR1 MNHNS and CDR2 SASEGT. This CDR3 region has 17 residues.

V and J are TRBV7-2 and TRBJ1-5; possible D gene TRBD1, 5 bases. CDR3 length equals 15 residues. V gave up 5 bases and J gave up 2 bases, with 13 bases separating them. Germline loops: CDR1 SGHTA, CDR2 FQGNSA. The DNA for the CDR3 is TGTGCCAGCAGCCTATGGGGGAAAGGCAATCAGCCCCAGCATTTT. It encodes CASSLWGKGNQPQHF.

This clonotype was seen a handful of times. The chain combines TRBV20-1 with TRBJ2-3, with 12 bases fitting TRBD2. V was pared by 3 bases and J by 3 bases, with 13 bases of the junction left unmatched. The CDR3 loop spans 18 amino acids. Germline V gives CDR1 DFQATT, CDR2 SNEGSKA (reference sequence). CDR3 protein: CSASSVLAGGEGTDTQYF. The DNA of the CDR3 is TGCAGTGCTAGTAGCGTGCTAGCGGGGGGGGAGGGGACAGATACGCAGTATTTT.

This clonotype has a handful of counts. The J gene is TRBJ2-1, the V gene TRBV9, with D perhaps TRBD2 (5 bases). The CDR3 has 14 amino acids. Germline V gene lookup returns CDR1 SGDLS and CDR2 YYNGEE. V dropped 2 bases and J dropped 4 bases, with 10 bases sitting between them. The CDR3 DNA is TGTGCCAGCAGCGTGGACTCTCTATACAATGAGCAGTTCTTC. This codes for CASSVDSLYNEQFF.

This clonotype has at least ten counts. CDR3: CASSFRRTNAEAFF. In DNA, the CDR3 is TGTGCCAGCAGTTTCCGGAGAACCAACGCTGAAGCTTTCTTT. This chain uses TRBV12-3 or TRBV12-4 with TRBJ1-1; D is uncertain. The CDR3 runs 14 residues. Trimming cost V 3 bases and J 6 bases, with 14 bases left between them.

The chain has TRBV19 and TRBJ1-2; the D is unclear. With 7 bases removed from V and 6 bases from J, the gap between germline ends came to 9 bases. Germline values: CDR1 LNHDA, CDR2 SQIVND (reference sequence). This CDR3 has 11 amino acids. This CDR3 is CASTPGNGYTF. Written as DNA, the CDR3 is TGTGCCAGTACCCCCGGGAATGGCTACACCTTC.

This clonotype was found a few times. The gene calls are TRBV7-9 and TRBJ1-2; 8 nucleotides align to TRBD1. Germline trimming cut 5 bases from V and 4 bases from J; bases unmatched to any gene: 6. The CDR3 sequence is 14 residues long. CDR1 SEHNR and CDR2 FQNEAQ come from the germline V gene (reference sequence). The CDR3 sequence is CASSEDRASYGYTF. As DNA, the CDR3 is TGTGCCAGCAGCGAGGACAGGGCCTCCTATGGCTACACCTTC.

The chain links TRBV20-1 to TRBJ2-3; D is undetermined. Trimming took off 2 bases at V and 5 bases at J, with 5 bases between the two ends. From germline, CDR1 is DFQATT and CDR2 SNEGSKA (reference sequence). The CDR3 length is 11 residues. The CDR3 DNA reads as TGCAGTGCTAGATCGGGAGATACGCAGTATTTT. Encoded protein: CSARSGDTQYF.

This clonotype has at least ten counts. The chain has TRBV11-2 and TRBJ1-2; D is perhaps TRBD1 (5 bases). Per germline, CDR1 SGHAT and CDR2 FQNNGV. V was clipped by 5 bases and J by 7 bases, with 17 bases between them. CDR3 length: 14 amino acids. CDR3 amino acids: CASSPWGVLSGYTF. The CDR3 DNA follows: TGTGCCAGCAGCCCCTGGGGGGTCCTCTCTGGCTACACCTTC.

This clonotype was seen ten or more times. The gene calls are TRBV30 and TRBJ1-1; tentatively, D is TRBD1 (6 bases). The CDR3 runs 14 residues. Germline V gene lookup returns CDR1 GTSNPN and CDR2 SVGIG (reference sequence). Deletions cut 0 bases from V and 3 bases from J, with 11 bases between. The CDR3 reads CAWSVHRVDTEAFF. CDR3 nucleotide sequence: TGTGCCTGGAGTGTACACAGGGTGGACACTGAAGCTTTCTTT.

The V call is TRBV14, the J call TRBJ1-4; D possibly corresponds to TRBD1 (6 bases). This CDR3 region has 13 residues. The V end was cut by 6 bases, the J end by 11 bases, with 16 bases between. The germline gives CDR1 SGHDN, CDR2 FVKESK. Here the CDR3 reads CASSLEGTFKLFF. CDR3 in DNA: TGTGCCAGCAGTTTAGAAGGGACATTTAAACTGTTTTTT.

This chain links TRBV9 with TRBJ2-1, with 10 positions matching TRBD2. Trimming took 0 bases from V and 9 from J; bases not matched to a gene: 6. Germline loops: CDR1 SGDLS, CDR2 YYNGEE. The CDR3 extends over 15 amino acids. The CDR3, as DNA: TGTGCCAGCAGCGTAGTAGCGGGGGGCCCGATTGAGCAGTTCTTC. This translates into CASSVVAGGPIEQFF.

This clonotype has at least ten counts. The chain joins TRBV6-1 to TRBJ1-2, with 8 bases identical to TRBD1. CDR3 length equals 14 residues. With V trimmed by 7 bases and J by 7 bases, 11 bases remained unmatched. Germline-derived CDR1 and CDR2 are MNHNS and SASEGT. The CDR3 reads CASTGPGQVVGYTF. Here the CDR3 DNA reads TGTGCCAGCACCGGGCCGGGACAGGTGGTTGGCTACACCTTC.

This clonotype was picked up many times. The rearrangement joins TRBV7-9 to TRBJ2-7; the D gene is possibly TRBD2 (6 bases). This CDR3 is 14 amino acids long. The germline gives CDR1 SEHNR, CDR2 FQNEAQ (reference sequence). V gave up 1 base and J gave up 6 bases, with 13 bases separating them. In nucleotides, the CDR3 is TGTGCCAGCAGCTTAGGTGGAGGGGTCGGCGAGCAGTACTTC. Translating gives CASSLGGGVGEQYF. Full variable domain (missing parts from reference TRBV7-9 and TRBJ2-7): DTGVSQNPRHKITKRGQNVTFRCDPISEHNRLYWYRQTLGQGPEFLTYFQNEAQLEKSRLLSDRFSAERPKGSFSTLEIQRTEQGDSAMYLCASSLGGGVGEQYFGPGTRLTVT.

This clonotype was counted at least ten times. The chain has TRBV7-9 and TRBJ2-1; D unresolved. Germline values: CDR1 SEHNR, CDR2 FQNEAQ (reference sequence). The length of the CDR3 is 11 residues. V lost 8 bases and J lost 8, with 10 bases in between. CDR3 in DNA: TGTGCCAGCCTTGGGTGGGATGAGCAGTTCTTC. Its protein is CASLGWDEQFF. Looking up the rest from reference TRBV7-9 and TRBJ2-1 gives the full variable domain: DTGVSQNPRHKITKRGQNVTFRCDPISEHNRLYWYRQTLGQGPEFLTYFQNEAQLEKSRLLSDRFSAERPKGSFSTLEIQRTEQGDSAMYLCASLGWDEQFFGPGTRLTVL.

This clonotype was seen a handful of times. The J gene is TRBJ1-6, the V gene TRBV20-1, with 9 bases that match TRBD1. CDR1 is DFQATT and CDR2 is SNEGSKA in the germline V gene (reference sequence). Trimming took 5 bases from V and 7 from J; bases not matched to a gene: 3. The CDR3 is 13 residues long. This CDR3 reads CSAAGTGNSPLHF. The CDR3 DNA sequence: TGCAGTGCTGCCGGGACAGGGAATTCACCCCTCCACTTT.

This rearrangement joins TRBV19 to TRBJ1-2; TRBD1 is a possible D gene (5 bases). This CDR3 region has 13 residues. The germline CDR1 and CDR2 sequences are LNHDA and SQIVND (reference sequence). Between the trimmed V and J ends, which lost 7 bases and 6 bases, there was a span of 15 bases. The CDR3 spells CASIGRGFNGYTF. The CDR3 DNA sequence: TGTGCCAGTATTGGGAGGGGTTTCAATGGCTACACCTTC.

V is TRBV12-3 or TRBV12-4 and J is TRBJ2-1; tentatively, D is TRBD1 (6 bases). Trimming removed 8 bases from V and 2 bases from J, with 16 bases in between. This CDR3 comprises 15 residues. The CDR3 bases are TGTGCCAGCTGGGACACCTCGGACCCCTACAATGAGCAGTTCTTC. Translating gives CASWDTSDPYNEQFF.

This chain connects TRBV7-9 to TRBJ1-6, with TRBD1 as a possible D gene (5 bases). This CDR3 is 15 amino acids long. Germline CDR1 is SEHNR and CDR2 is FQNEAQ (reference sequence). Trimming removed 0 bases from V and 7 bases from J, with 10 bases in between. In DNA, the CDR3 is TGTGCCAGCAGCTTAGCAAGACAGCAGAATTCACCCCTCCACTTT. It specifies CASSLARQQNSPLHF.